The 25 T cell receptor beta chains below were found in one sample sequenced in a study of spatial heterogeneity in lung cancer. TCRdb redid the calling of the 5' RACE reads with MiXCR, one entry per CDR3 protein. In the table there are 45,000 or so distinct CDR3 sequences, about 11% of which are singletons. The time point denotes: sample taken at primary tumor resection. Tumor, nontumor lung or frozen PBMC supplied whole RNA, sequenced without sorting. Sequenced here: PBMCs, sampled at surgery. These receptors were obtained from a female donor with early-stage non-small cell lung cancer.

This clonotype was detected only a few times. The chain combines TRBV10-3 with TRBJ1-3, with TRBD1 matching over 7 bases. The germline CDR1 and CDR2 sequences are ENHRY and SYGVKD. The V segment lost 6 bases and the J segment 0 bases; nucleotides outside the gene matches: 5. The CDR3 runs 15 residues. CDR3 nucleotide sequence: TGTGCCATCAGAAGCGACAGGGACTCTGGAAACACCATATATTTT. It translates to CAIRSDRDSGNTIYF.

In its sample, this clonotype was seen a few times. The rearrangement joins TRBV7-6 to TRBJ1-1; no clear D. Germline V CDR1 and CDR2: SGHVS, FNYEAQ. V dropped 0 bases and J dropped 2 bases, with 13 bases sitting between them. The CDR3 runs 16 residues. In DNA, the CDR3 is TGTGCCAGCAGCTTAGCGAGGGCAGGTCCTAACACTGAAGCTTTCTTT. This codes for CASSLARAGPNTEAFF.

This clonotype was observed a few times. The rearrangement uses TRBV3-1 and TRBJ1-2, with no clear D. V gave up 1 base and J gave up 8 bases, with 11 bases separating them. The CDR3 runs to 13 residues. Germline CDR1 reads LGHDT; CDR2 reads YNNKEL (reference sequence). The CDR3 here is CASSQVDDWGYTF. DNA of the CDR3: TGTGCCAGCAGCCAAGTCGATGATTGGGGCTACACCTTC.

Only a few counts were recorded for this clonotype. CDR3 amino acids: CASSLDQDQPQHF. DNA of the CDR3: TGTGCCAGCAGCTTAGATCAGGATCAGCCCCAGCATTTT. The chain couples TRBV7-2 to TRBJ1-5; D is undetermined. CDR1 is SGHTA, CDR2 FQGNSA, per germline. V gave up 1 base and J gave up 5 bases, with 6 bases separating them. The CDR3 runs to 13 residues.

This clonotype came up many times. The chain joins TRBV3-1 to TRBJ1-6; no definite D call. CDR1 and CDR2 (germline): LGHDT, YNNKEL (reference sequence). CDR3 length: 12 amino acids. V shed 3 bases and J shed 9 bases, with 6 bases lying between them. CDR3 loop: CASSQSASPLHF. DNA of the CDR3: TGTGCCAGCAGCCAGAGTGCTTCACCCCTCCACTTT.

Details on this clonotype: A read error may explain this, as a much larger clone is one base away. The CDR3 DNA follows: TGTGCCAGCAGCCCTCAGTCCTCATCACCCCTCCACTTT. This gives the protein CASSPQSSSPLHF. The chain has TRBV6-5 and TRBJ1-6; no definite D call. Trimming stripped 6 bases from V and 10 bases from J, with 13 bases between. The germline CDR1 and CDR2 sequences are MNHEY and SVGAGI. CDR3 length: 13 residues.

At least ten counts were recorded for this clonotype. The chain recombines TRBV7-6 with TRBJ2-1; the match to TRBD2 covers 8 bases. The CDR3 is 16 amino acids. Germline trimming cut 2 bases from V and 0 bases from J; bases unmatched to any gene: 3. Germline V gene sequence: CDR1 SGHVS, CDR2 FNYEAQ. The CDR3 loop is CASSLLSGGSYNEQFF. The CDR3 coding sequence is TGTGCCAGCAGCTTATTAAGCGGGGGCTCCTACAATGAGCAGTTCTTC. Combining the CDR3 with reference TRBV7-6 and TRBJ2-1 gives the whole variable domain GAGVSQSPRYKVTKRGQDVALRCDPISGHVSLYWYRQALGQGPEFLTYFNYEAQQDKSGLPNDRFSAERPEGSISTLTIQRTEQRDSAMYRCASSLLSGGSYNEQFFGPGTRLTVL.

The CDR3 DNA reads as TGTGCCAGCAGTACACCCGGGACTAGCATCTACAATGAGCAGTTCTTC. Protein sequence: CASSTPGTSIYNEQFF. J is TRBJ2-1 and V is TRBV6-5; 9 positions agree with TRBD2. V lost 5 bases to trimming and J lost 3 bases; unmatched junction nucleotides: 8. CDR3 length: 16 residues. Germline assignment: CDR1 MNHEY and CDR2 SVGAGI.

This clonotype was counted a few times. The J gene is TRBJ2-1, the V gene TRBV6-1; D call uncertain. Germline V gene sequence: CDR1 MNHNS, CDR2 SASEGT. V was pared by 6 bases and J by 9 bases, with 12 bases between. This CDR3 region has 12 residues. The CDR3 loop is CASRALWGEQFF. Here the CDR3 DNA reads TGTGCCAGCAGAGCCCTGTGGGGTGAGCAGTTCTTC.

This clonotype was counted a single time. V is TRBV11-3 and J is TRBJ2-5; 9 bases are a match to TRBD1. This CDR3 region has 16 residues. Germline assignment: CDR1 SGHNT and CDR2 YENEEA. With V trimmed by 5 bases and J by 2 bases, 9 bases remained unmatched. CDR3 amino acids: CASSPGTGSQQETQYF. The CDR3 DNA reads TGTGCCAGCAGCCCAGGGACAGGGTCGCAACAAGAGACCCAGTACTTC.

There are a few counts of this clonotype. The rearrangement uses TRBV19 and TRBJ1-5; TRBD1 aligns across 11 bases. The V and J ends lost 3 bases and 6 bases, in that order; junction bases with no gene match: 4. Germline loops: CDR1 LNHDA, CDR2 SQIVND (reference sequence). The CDR3 is 15 amino acids. The chain's CDR3 is CASSIRDRGVQPQHF. DNA of the CDR3: TGTGCCAGTAGTATCCGGGACAGGGGGGTTCAGCCCCAGCATTTT.

This clonotype was detected a few times. This chain uses TRBV9 with TRBJ2-3, with 10 nucleotides matching TRBD2. The CDR3 length is 16 residues. The germline V gene encodes CDR1 SGDLS and CDR2 YYNGEE. The J segment lost 5 bases and the V segment lost 0 bases, leaving 6 bases of the junction unmatched. CDR3 nucleotide sequence: TGTGCCAGCAGCGTAGTGGCTAGCGGGGGTGTAGATACGCAGTATTTT. Translation gives CASSVVASGGVDTQYF.

This clonotype was seen a handful of times. The gene calls are TRBV7-2 and TRBJ2-3; TRBD2 agrees at 7 bases. CDR3 length equals 14 residues. With V trimmed by 5 bases and J by 2 bases, 4 bases remained unmatched. Germline-derived CDR1 and CDR2 are SGHTA and FQGNSA. DNA for the CDR3: TGTGCCAGCAGCCTTACTAGCGCCACAGATACGCAGTATTTT. Amino acid sequence: CASSLTSATDTQYF.

This chain links TRBV6-5 with TRBJ2-1; 9 positions agree with TRBD2. The CDR3 is made up of 16 amino acids. Germline CDR1 reads MNHEY; CDR2 reads SVGAGI. V trimming: 4 bases; J trimming: 5 bases; junction bases outside the gene matches: 9. Here the CDR3 DNA reads TGTGCCAGCAGTTCCCGGCGGGGGGGCCGGGACAATGAGCAGTTCTTC. Translating it yields CASSSRRGGRDNEQFF.

V is TRBV18 and J is TRBJ1-2; tentative D call: TRBD1 (6 bases). The V gene's germline CDR1 is KGHSH and CDR2 LQKENI. V gave up 6 bases and J gave up 6 bases, with 17 bases separating them. The CDR3 totals 14 residues. As DNA, the CDR3 is TGTGCCAGCTCTCCCGCCGGGACACAGGATGGCTACACCTTC. As protein: CASSPAGTQDGYTF.

This clonotype was counted a few times. This chain uses TRBV5-1 with TRBJ2-3, with 10 nucleotides matching TRBD1. Germline V lookup: CDR1 SGHRS, CDR2 YFSETQ. V lost 3 bases and J lost 2; bases outside the gene matches: 9. The length of the CDR3 is 17 residues. The CDR3, as DNA: TGCGCCAGCAGCTATTCCGGGACAGGGGTTTTCACAGATACGCAGTATTTT. Protein: CASSYSGTGVFTDTQYF. The entire variable domain, with the rest obtained from reference TRBV5-1 and TRBJ2-3, is as follows: KAGVTQTPRYLIKTRGQQVTLSCSPISGHRSVSWYQQTPGQGLQFLFEYFSETQRNKGNFPGRFSGRQFSNSRSEMNVSTLELGDSALYLCASSYSGTGVFTDTQYFGPGTRLTVL.

This clonotype was counted ten times or more. The J gene is TRBJ2-7, the V gene TRBV14, with 9 bases matching TRBD1. The ends lost 3 bases at V and 3 bases at J; junction bases unmatched: 6. CDR3 length equals 15 residues. Looked up from germline, CDR1 is SGHDN and CDR2 is FVKESK. Here the CDR3 reads CASSQRSTGGYEQYF. CDR3 sequence (DNA): TGTGCCAGCAGCCAGAGATCGACAGGGGGCTACGAGCAGTACTTC.

The sample holds many counts of this clonotype. The chain couples TRBV12-3 or TRBV12-4 to TRBJ2-5, with 11 bases that match TRBD2. The length of the CDR3 is 15 residues. V was pared by 4 bases and J by 2 bases, with 3 bases of the junction left unmatched. This CDR3 reads CASSSSGGPQETQYF. CDR3 in DNA: TGTGCCAGCAGTTCTAGCGGGGGGCCTCAAGAGACCCAGTACTTC.

The chain joins TRBV7-2 to TRBJ1-2; TRBD1 is a possible D gene (5 bases). The CDR3 covers 17 residues. V was trimmed by 1 base and J by 7 bases, leaving 22 bases between them. Germline CDR1 SGHTA, CDR2 FQGNSA. Here the CDR3 reads CASSLERRAGLGGGYTF. CDR3 DNA: TGTGCCAGCAGCTTAGAACGGAGGGCGGGGCTGGGAGGTGGCTACACCTTC.

This clonotype has only a few counts. The V gene is TRBV6-1, the J gene TRBJ2-7; 9 bases are a match to TRBD1. The CDR3 is made up of 15 amino acids. The V and J ends lost 6 bases and 2 bases, in that order; junction bases with no gene match: 8. In germline, CDR1 is MNHNS, CDR2 SASEGT. The CDR3 DNA is TGTGCCAGCAGCAGCCGGGACAGGGTCCCCTACGAGCAGTACTTC. Amino acids: CASSSRDRVPYEQYF.

A single count supports this clonotype. This chain uses TRBV18 with TRBJ2-5; maybe TRBD2 (5 bases). V gave up 3 bases and J gave up 5 bases, with 16 bases separating them. Germline V gene sequence: CDR1 KGHSH, CDR2 LQKENI. This CDR3 has 15 residues. The DNA of the CDR3 is TGTGCCAGCTCACCTCCGGGGAGCTCCAGGGAGACCCAGTACTTC. As protein: CASSPPGSSRETQYF.

This clonotype was found once. The chain uses TRBV5-1 and TRBJ2-1; 9 nucleotides align to TRBD2. The ends lost 6 bases at V and 6 bases at J; junction bases unmatched: 7. The CDR3 runs 14 residues. Germline V gives CDR1 SGHRS, CDR2 YFSETQ. The CDR3 is CASKLGLASNEQFF. The CDR3 nucleotides read TGCGCCAGCAAACTCGGACTAGCGTCCAATGAGCAGTTCTTC.

This clonotype was detected a few times. V is TRBV7-2 and J is TRBJ1-2, with TRBD1 matching over 8 bases. V gave up 4 bases and J gave up 3 bases; unmatched junction bases: 7. This CDR3 contains 15 residues. CDR1 and CDR2 from the germline V gene are SGHTA and FQGNSA. CDR3 nucleotide sequence: TGTGCCAGCAGCTCCCAGGGGGCGCGAGACTATGGCTACACCTTC. Residues: CASSSQGARDYGYTF.

This clonotype is labeled as large. The J gene is TRBJ1-1, the V gene TRBV5-6; D is perhaps TRBD1 (5 bases). CDR1 and CDR2 (germline): SGHDT, YYEEEE. The CDR3 contains 16 residues. The V gene lost 4 bases and the J gene lost 1 base, with 17 bases spanning the gap. CDR3 amino acids: CASSNFGSGGNTEAFF. The CDR3 nucleotides read TGTGCCAGCAGCAACTTCGGCAGCGGGGGGAACACTGAAGCTTTCTTT.

The genes are TRBV2 and TRBJ2-7; D possibly corresponds to TRBD2 (7 bases). V dropped 3 bases and J dropped 0 bases, with 12 bases sitting between them. Germline loops: CDR1 SNHLY, CDR2 FYNNEI. CDR3 length equals 15 residues. The CDR3 region is CASSEGGGASYEQYF. For the CDR3, the DNA is TGTGCCAGCAGTGAGGGCGGGGGCGCCTCCTACGAGCAGTACTTC.